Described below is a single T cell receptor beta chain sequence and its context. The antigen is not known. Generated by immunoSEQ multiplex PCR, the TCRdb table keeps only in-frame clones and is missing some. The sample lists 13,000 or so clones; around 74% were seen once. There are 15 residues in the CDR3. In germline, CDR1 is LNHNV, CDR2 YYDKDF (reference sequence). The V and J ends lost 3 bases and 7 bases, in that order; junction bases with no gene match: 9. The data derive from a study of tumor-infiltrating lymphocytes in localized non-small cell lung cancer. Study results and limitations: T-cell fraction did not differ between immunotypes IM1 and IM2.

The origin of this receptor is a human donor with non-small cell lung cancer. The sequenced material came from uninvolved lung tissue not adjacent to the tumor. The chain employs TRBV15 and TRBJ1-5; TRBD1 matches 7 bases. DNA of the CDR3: TGTGCCACCAGCAGGGGGCAGGGGGGAATGCAGCCCCAGCATTTT. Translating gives CATSRGQGGMQPQHF.